This T cell receptor beta chain originates from a study of control samples from healthy donors and cancer patients. CDR3 size: 13 residues. Trimming took off 2 bases at V and 3 bases at J, with 5 bases between the two ends. CDR1 and CDR2 from the germline V gene are MNHEY and SVGAGI. Sequencing used immunoSEQ multiplex PCR; TCRdb keeps in-frame clones, though not all of them. In the table there are more than 30,000 clones, about 83% of which are singletons. The rearrangement links TRBV6-5 to TRBJ2-1; D possibly uses TRBD1 or TRBD2 (5 bases each). The clonotype originates from a woman aged 55-69 years with lung cancer. Sequencing was carried out using PBMCs. The CDR3 nucleotides are TGTGCCAGCAGTTACGGGGGCTACAATGAGCAGTTCTTC. Encoded protein: CASSYGGYNEQFF.